This entry features one T cell receptor beta chain sequence. Sequencing was performed with immunoSEQ multiplex PCR; in TCRdb, only in-frame clones are kept and a portion is missing. The sample contains more than 25,000 clones, 60% to 80% of which appear only once. The V end was cut by 5 bases, the J end by 1 base, with 14 bases between. The CDR3 runs to 15 residues. Germline V gene lookup returns CDR1 MNHEY and CDR2 SVGAGI. Relapses following autologous stem cell transplantation were seen in all patients, with brentuximab vedotin exposure varying. This specimen comes from a study of PD-1 blockade in classical Hodgkin lymphoma.

The TCR comes from a human donor with classical Hodgkin lymphoma. Sample: peripheral blood mononuclear cells (PBMCs), taken before the second cycle of nivolumab. The V call is TRBV6-5, the J call TRBJ2-5; D might be TRBD1 (5 bases). CDR3 in amino acids: CASSRRQTIQETQYF. CDR3 in DNA: TGTGCCAGCAGTCGAAGACAGACAATCCAAGAGACCCAGTACTTC.